This TCR beta chain was sequenced in a study of preoperative IRX-2 immunotherapy in early breast cancer. Treatment specified: preoperative locoregional IRX-2 cytokine immunotherapy. Patients received preoperative, locoregional IRX-2 cytokine immunotherapy in a phase Ib study. Sequencing used immunoSEQ multiplex PCR; TCRdb keeps in-frame clones, though not all of them. The sample holds about 43,000 clones; 85% to 95% are singletons and the top ten take over 1.5%. The CDR3 spans 14 residues. V gave up 0 bases and J gave up 7 bases, with 12 bases separating them. Germline CDR1 and CDR2: SGHDN and FVKESK.

The gene calls are TRBV14 and TRBJ2-5; D unresolved. Sample: tumor tissue, taken after IRX-2 immunotherapy. This receptor was taken from a human donor with breast cancer. The CDR3 protein is CASSQDHLYATQYF. The CDR3 DNA sequence: TGTGCCAGCAGCCAAGATCATCTGTACGCGACCCAGTACTTC. Full variable domain (outside the CDR3, taken from reference TRBV14 and TRBJ2-5): EAGVTQFPSHSVIEKGQTVTLRCDPISGHDNLYWYRRVMGKEIKFLLHFVKESKQDESGMPNNRFLAERTGGTYSTLKVQPAELEDSGVYFCASSQDHLYATQYFGPGTRLLVL.